The 24 T cell receptor beta chains below come from one sample, sequenced in a study of CD8+ T cells in alopecia areata (dated by TCRdb to the late 2010s). The time point label for this specimen denotes: about 4 weeks on oral tofacitinib. The meaning of the sample's treatment or condition label: oral pan-JAK inhibitor, 5-10 mg twice daily. Library preparation was by the immunoSEQ multiplex PCR assay. To provide template for TCR sequencing, every sample had RNA extracted and reverse transcribed into cDNA. The source is immuneACCESS, and TCRdb retained only in-frame sequences with V and J called. Part of the clones is not carried over; for the studies checked, unresolved V genes explain less than half of this, and the remainder is unexplained. This sample holds over 150,000 clones; more than 55% were observed only once. 3% to 3.5% of the sample lies in the top ten. This specimen was CD4+ T cells sorted from blood, taken at week 4, from a patient treated with tofacitinib. These receptors came from a human donor with alopecia areata.

This rearrangement joins TRBV29-1 to TRBJ2-5; D possibly corresponds to TRBD1 (5 bases). Trimming shortened V by 1 base and J by 4 bases, and 13 bases separated the two germline ends. This CDR3 region has 14 residues. Per the germline V gene, CDR1 is SQVTM and CDR2 is ANQGSEA. The CDR3 spells CSVEGQSWGETQYF. In DNA, the CDR3 is TGCAGCGTTGAAGGACAGTCCTGGGGAGAGACCCAGTACTTC.

Comment on this clone: Other DNA sequences in this sample translate to the same CDR3. The rearrangement links TRBV9 to TRBJ1-6; TRBD1 agrees at 7 bases. V shed 4 bases, J shed 6 bases, and the junction held 4 bases outside the gene matches. The CDR3 runs 14 residues. Per the germline V gene, CDR1 is SGDLS and CDR2 is YYNGEE. The CDR3 spells CASSPRQGNSPLHF. The CDR3, as DNA: TGTGCCAGCAGCCCCCGACAGGGTAATTCACCCCTCCACTTT.

The chain carries TRBV7-2 and TRBJ2-7; TRBD1 aligns across 10 bases. J lost 2 bases, V lost 5 bases, and 6 bases had no gene match. The CDR3 runs 15 residues. Germline loops: CDR1 SGHTA, CDR2 FQGNSA. The DNA of the CDR3 is TGTGCCAGCAGCCCCTGGGGACAGGGGACCTACGAGCAGTACTTC. Its translation: CASSPWGQGTYEQYF.

The chain combines TRBV10-3 with TRBJ2-2; perhaps TRBD1 as D (5 bases). Germline V gene lookup returns CDR1 ENHRY and CDR2 SYGVKD. This CDR3 comprises 13 residues. Trimming took 6 bases from V and 3 from J, leaving 8 bases between them. The CDR3 DNA follows: TGTGCCATCAGAGGGGTGGACACCGGGGAGCTGTTTTTT. Translated: CAIRGVDTGELFF.

The rearrangement joins TRBV29-1 to TRBJ2-3, with TRBD2 matching 8 bases. In germline, CDR1 is SQVTM, CDR2 ANQGSEA. The CDR3 totals 14 residues. V trimming: 7 bases; J trimming: 0 bases; junction bases outside the gene matches: 6. The CDR3: CSAFSGESTDTQYF. CDR3 DNA sequence: TGCAGCGCATTTAGCGGGGAAAGCACAGATACGCAGTATTTT.

The chain has TRBV5-1 and TRBJ2-5; possible D gene TRBD2, 6 bases. From germline, CDR1 is SGHRS and CDR2 YFSETQ. The V end lost 1 base, the J end lost 7 bases, and 14 bases lay between the germline ends. The CDR3 is made up of 14 amino acids. CDR3: CASSLMDRRGTQYF. The CDR3, as DNA: TGCGCCAGCAGCTTGATGGATCGGAGGGGGACCCAGTACTTC. Combining the CDR3 with reference TRBV5-1 and TRBJ2-5 gives the whole variable domain KAGVTQTPRYLIKTRGQQVTLSCSPISGHRSVSWYQQTPGQGLQFLFEYFSETQRNKGNFPGRFSGRQFSNSRSEMNVSTLELGDSALYLCASSLMDRRGTQYFGPGTRLLVL.

The chain is built from TRBV27 and TRBJ1-2; TRBD1 agrees at 7 bases. Trimming cost V 6 bases and J 7 bases; bases outside gene matches: 11. The CDR3 spans 14 residues. From germline, CDR1 is MNHEY and CDR2 SMNVEV (reference sequence). The CDR3 sequence: CASSLSTGLGGYTF. The CDR3 nucleotides read TGTGCCAGCAGCCTTTCGACAGGGCTCGGTGGCTACACCTTC.

This clone has only a few counts. The chain uses TRBV19 and TRBJ1-1; tentative D call: TRBD1 (6 bases). The CDR3 extends over 14 amino acids. Germline loops: CDR1 LNHDA, CDR2 SQIVND (reference sequence). V lost 3 bases to trimming and J lost 5 bases, with 13 bases between them. The CDR3 sequence is CASSMQGISTEAFF. The CDR3 DNA is TGTGCCAGTAGTATGCAGGGGATATCGACTGAAGCTTTCTTT.

The chain employs TRBV30 and TRBJ1-2; TRBD1 agrees at 7 bases. Unmatched junction bases numbered 11, after V lost 7 bases and J lost 0 bases. From germline, CDR1 is GTSNPN and CDR2 SVGIG (reference sequence). The CDR3 loop spans 15 amino acids. The CDR3 here is CASRKGQSSNYGYTF. CDR3 nucleotide sequence: TGTGCCTCAAGAAAGGGACAGTCTTCTAACTATGGCTACACCTTC.

The V call is TRBV5-1, the J call TRBJ2-3, with D tentatively TRBD1 (5 bases). There are 16 residues in the CDR3. CDR1 and CDR2 from the germline V gene are SGHRS and YFSETQ. V lost 4 bases, J lost 2 bases, and 17 bases lay in between. CDR3: CASSAVGQGSTDTQYF. Written as DNA, the CDR3 is TGCGCCAGCAGCGCAGTGGGGCAAGGGTCCACAGATACGCAGTATTTT. Combining the CDR3 with reference TRBV5-1 and TRBJ2-3 gives the whole variable domain KAGVTQTPRYLIKTRGQQVTLSCSPISGHRSVSWYQQTPGQGLQFLFEYFSETQRNKGNFPGRFSGRQFSNSRSEMNVSTLELGDSALYLCASSAVGQGSTDTQYFGPGTRLTVL.

V and J are TRBV29-1 and TRBJ1-2; D is ambiguous. The CDR3 is 11 residues long. Between the trimmed V and J ends, which lost 6 bases and 4 bases, there was a span of 9 bases. Germline values: CDR1 SQVTM, CDR2 ANQGSEA. In nucleotides, the CDR3 is TGCAGCGTCCGAACTGGCTATGGCTACACCTTC. It encodes CSVRTGYGYTF.

The CDR3 loop is CASSLEVGGDYTQYF. CDR3 nucleotide sequence: TGCGCCAGCAGCTTGGAAGTCGGGGGGGACTATACGCAGTATTTT. The chain has TRBV5-1 and TRBJ2-3; TRBD2 matches at 8 bases. The CDR3 length is 15 residues. The germline V gene has CDR1 SGHRS and CDR2 YFSETQ. V lost 0 bases and J lost 7; bases outside the gene matches: 7. Looking up the rest from reference TRBV5-1 and TRBJ2-3 gives the full variable domain: KAGVTQTPRYLIKTRGQQVTLSCSPISGHRSVSWYQQTPGQGLQFLFEYFSETQRNKGNFPGRFSGRQFSNSRSEMNVSTLELGDSALYLCASSLEVGGDYTQYFGPGTRLTVL.

The V and J genes are TRBV28 and TRBJ1-2; TRBD1 might be the D (5 bases). Trimming pared 5 bases from V and 6 bases from J, leaving 13 bases between. From germline, CDR1 is MDHEN and CDR2 SYDVKM. CDR3 length equals 13 residues. The CDR3 loop reads CASSLRDLDGYTF. The CDR3 DNA reads TGTGCCAGCAGTCTCAGGGATTTGGATGGCTACACCTTC.

This chain joins TRBV27 and TRBJ1-4, with 7 bases fitting TRBD1. The CDR3 covers 15 residues. V shed 4 bases, J shed 4 bases, and the junction held 6 bases outside the gene matches. The V gene's germline CDR1 is MNHEY and CDR2 SMNVEV (reference sequence). CDR3 residues: CASSSPGQINEKLFF. The CDR3 DNA sequence: TGTGCCAGCAGTTCTCCGGGACAGATTAATGAAAAACTGTTTTTT.

The V call is TRBV27, the J call TRBJ1-1; D perhaps matches TRBD1 (5 bases). This CDR3 is 16 amino acids long. V was shortened by 2 bases and J by 8 bases, with 21 bases between the two germline ends. In germline, CDR1 is MNHEY, CDR2 SMNVEV (reference sequence). The DNA for the CDR3 is TGTGCCAGCAGTTTAAGGTCTAGCCAGGGCAGGCGAGAAGCTTTCTTT. It yields the protein CASSLRSSQGRREAFF.

This sequence joins TRBV7-2 and TRBJ2-3, with D perhaps TRBD1 or TRBD2 (5 bases each). The length of the CDR3 is 14 residues. V dropped 7 bases and J dropped 1 base, with 12 bases sitting between them. Germline CDR1 is SGHTA and CDR2 is FQGNSA. In DNA, the CDR3 is TGTGCCAGCATACGGGACGGAGGCACAGATACGCAGTATTTT. Its translation: CASIRDGGTDTQYF. Drawing the rest from reference TRBV7-2 and TRBJ2-3, the complete variable domain is GAGVSQSPSNKVTEKGKDVELRCDPISGHTALYWYRQSLGQGLEFLIYFQGNSAPDKSGLPSDRFSAERTGGSVSTLTIQRTQQEDSAVYLCASIRDGGTDTQYFGPGTRLTVL.

Comments on this clone: Germline is not matched at one junction end, which may reflect a read error. The V call is TRBV2, the J call TRBJ2-7, with D possibly TRBD1 on 6 matching bases. Per the germline V gene, CDR1 is SNHLY and CDR2 is FYNNEI. This CDR3 is built from 13 residues. Written as DNA, the CDR3 is TGTGCCAGCAGGAAGGACAGATCCTACGGGCAGTACTTC. It translates to CASRKDRSYGQYF.

The chain carries TRBV11-2 and TRBJ2-5; 11 nucleotides align to TRBD1. V lost 5 bases, J lost 7 bases, and 15 bases stayed unmatched. This CDR3 has 17 amino acids. CDR1 SGHAT and CDR2 FQNNGV come from the germline V gene. CDR3 sequence: CASSPRLGTGGSGTQYF. CDR3 coding DNA: TGTGCCAGCAGCCCAAGACTCGGGACAGGGGGGTCTGGGACCCAGTACTTC.

As for this clone: A junction end diverges from the germline sequence, so it may reflect a read error. The rearrangement uses TRBV29-1 and TRBJ1-4; 7 bases fit TRBD1. The length of the CDR3 is 14 residues. Germline lookup yields CDR1 SQVTM and CDR2 ANQGSEA. This chain's CDR3 is CSVRNRDSNEKLSF. The CDR3 DNA reads as TGCAGCGTTCGAAACCGGGACAGTAATGAAAAACTGTCTTTT.

V gene TRBV30 combines with J gene TRBJ2-7; no reliable D call. V gave up 1 base and J gave up 0 bases, with 7 bases separating them. Germline V gene sequence: CDR1 GTSNPN, CDR2 SVGIG (reference sequence). The length of the CDR3 is 13 residues. CDR3 sequence reads: CAWSGRTSYEQYF. As DNA, the CDR3 is TGTGCCTGGAGTGGACGGACCTCCTACGAGCAGTACTTC.

In this sample, this clone turned up a few times. Sequence at one end of the junction differs from germline and may be a read error. The chain is built from TRBV29-1 and TRBJ2-7; TRBD1 matches 7 bases. The CDR3 contains 13 residues. Per germline, CDR1 SQVTM and CDR2 ANQGSEA. CDR3 in DNA: TGCAGCGTCGGACAGGTTCTCTCCAACGAGCAGTACTTC. Amino acid sequence: CSVGQVLSNEQYF.

This clone occurred a few times. The V gene is TRBV29-1, the J gene TRBJ2-2; 11 bases are shared with TRBD2. The CDR3 has 15 residues. V trimming: 7 bases; J trimming: 0 bases; junction bases outside the gene matches: 4. The germline gives CDR1 SQVTM, CDR2 ANQGSEA. CDR3 amino acids: CSAKTSGANTGELFF. The CDR3, as DNA: TGCAGCGCCAAGACTAGCGGGGCGAACACCGGGGAGCTGTTTTTT.

In its sample, this clone was seen once. This chain joins TRBV9 and TRBJ2-1; 7 positions match TRBD2. The CDR3 length is 16 residues. V trimming: 4 bases; J trimming: 5 bases; junction bases outside the gene matches: 12. Germline V gives CDR1 SGDLS, CDR2 YYNGEE. CDR3 residues: CASSLWDYGGNNEQFF. CDR3 nucleotide sequence: TGTGCCAGCAGCCTCTGGGACTATGGGGGGAACAATGAGCAGTTCTTC.

This CDR3 is CASNPDRINYGYTF. CDR3 nucleotide sequence: TGCGCCAGCAACCCGGACAGGATTAACTATGGCTACACCTTC. The chain has TRBV5-1 and TRBJ1-2; 7 nucleotides agree with TRBD1. The CDR3 totals 14 residues. V dropped 6 bases and J dropped 1; count of bases not matched to a gene: 6. Looked up from germline, CDR1 is SGHRS and CDR2 is YFSETQ. The full variable domain, its missing parts supplied by reference TRBV5-1 and TRBJ1-2, is KAGVTQTPRYLIKTRGQQVTLSCSPISGHRSVSWYQQTPGQGLQFLFEYFSETQRNKGNFPGRFSGRQFSNSRSEMNVSTLELGDSALYLCASNPDRINYGYTFGSGTRLTVV.